Reported below is one T cell receptor beta chain. Random hexamers were used to reverse transcribe roughly 0.45 to 1 ug of RNA. TCRdb redid the calling of the immunoSEQ multiplex PCR reads with MiXCR, one entry per CDR3 protein. The sample shows roughly 200,000 distinct CDR3 sequences, 95% of them seen only once. Per the germline V gene, CDR1 is MNHEY and CDR2 is SVGAGI. CDR3 length equals 13 residues. V lost 2 bases and J 5 bases, leaving 4 bases between the germline ends. The data were obtained in a study of CD8 T cells in Susac syndrome. TEMRA cells were FACS-enriched, unlike CD8+ and CD4+ T cells, which were negatively isolated.

This sequence joins TRBV6-5 and TRBJ1-6, with D unresolved. Sequenced sample: CD4+ T cells from PBMCs. This TCR was recovered from a human donor with multiple sclerosis. In nucleotides, the CDR3 is TGTGCCAGCAGTTACCGGGATAATTCACCCCTCCACTTT. Encoded protein: CASSYRDNSPLHF.